This TCR beta chain was identified during a study of cytotoxic CD8 clonotypes in ibrutinib-treated CLL. This clone was observed once. An end of the junction does not agree with germline; a read error may underlie this. Measured with immunoSEQ multiplex PCR; TCRdb has only the in-frame clones, and not every one. The data show about 160,000 clones, with 70% to 85% seen just once and around 4.5% held by the top ten. The receptor was derived from a human donor with chronic lymphocytic leukemia. Sequenced material: PBMCs, taken after 24 months of ibrutinib treatment.

CDR3 nucleotide sequence: TGCACCAGCAGTCCCGAGACAGGGATCAAGCTTCGGTCTGAAGCTTTCTTT. This codes for CTSSPETGIKLRSEAFF. The J gene is TRBJ1-1, the V gene TRBV5-1; 7 nucleotides align to TRBD1. Germline-derived CDR1 and CDR2 are SGHRS and YFSETQ. The CDR3 extends over 17 amino acids.